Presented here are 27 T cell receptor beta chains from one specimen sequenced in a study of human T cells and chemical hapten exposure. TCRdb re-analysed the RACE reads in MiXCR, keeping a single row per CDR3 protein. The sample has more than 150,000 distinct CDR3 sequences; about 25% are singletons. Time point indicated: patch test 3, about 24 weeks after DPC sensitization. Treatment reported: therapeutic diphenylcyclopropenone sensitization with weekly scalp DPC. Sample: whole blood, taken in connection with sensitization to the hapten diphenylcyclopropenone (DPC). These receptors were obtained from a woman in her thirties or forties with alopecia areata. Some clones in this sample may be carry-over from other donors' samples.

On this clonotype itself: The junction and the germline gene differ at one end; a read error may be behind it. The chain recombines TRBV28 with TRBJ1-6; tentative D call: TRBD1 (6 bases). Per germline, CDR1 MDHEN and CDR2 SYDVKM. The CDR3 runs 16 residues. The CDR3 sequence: CASSPPQGMGTSPLHF. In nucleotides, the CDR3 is TGTGCCAGCAGTCCGCCACAGGGTATGGGAACTTCACCTCTCCACTTT.

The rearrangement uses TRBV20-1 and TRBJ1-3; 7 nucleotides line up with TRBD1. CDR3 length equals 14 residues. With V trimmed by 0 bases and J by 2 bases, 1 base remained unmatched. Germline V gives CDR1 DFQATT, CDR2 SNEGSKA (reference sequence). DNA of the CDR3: TGCAGTGCTAGAGATCAGGGGGCTGGAAACACCATATATTTT. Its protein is CSARDQGAGNTIYF.

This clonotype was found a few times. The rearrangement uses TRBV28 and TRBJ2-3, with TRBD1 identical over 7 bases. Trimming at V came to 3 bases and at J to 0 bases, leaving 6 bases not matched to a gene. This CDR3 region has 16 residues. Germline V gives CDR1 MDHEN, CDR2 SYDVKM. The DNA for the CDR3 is TGTGCCAGCAGTTTGGAGACAGGGCCCAGCACAGATACGCAGTATTTT. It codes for CASSLETGPSTDTQYF. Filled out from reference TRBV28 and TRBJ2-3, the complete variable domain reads DVKVTQSSRYLVKRTGEKVFLECVQDMDHENMFWYRQDPGLGLRLIYFSYDVKMKEKGDIPEGYSVSREKKERFSLILESASTNQTSMYLCASSLETGPSTDTQYFGPGTRLTVL.

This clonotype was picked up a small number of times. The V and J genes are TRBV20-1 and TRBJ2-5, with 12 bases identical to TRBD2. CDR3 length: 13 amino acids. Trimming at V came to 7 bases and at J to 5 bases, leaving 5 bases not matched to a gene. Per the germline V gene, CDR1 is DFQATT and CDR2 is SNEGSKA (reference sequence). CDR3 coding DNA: TGCAGTGGGACTAGCGGGATGGGGGAGACCCAGTACTTC. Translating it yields CSGTSGMGETQYF.

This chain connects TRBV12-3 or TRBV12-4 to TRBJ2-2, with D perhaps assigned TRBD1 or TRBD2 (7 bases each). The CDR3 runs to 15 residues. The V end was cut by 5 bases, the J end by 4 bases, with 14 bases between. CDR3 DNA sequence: TGTGCCAGCAGTCAACAGGGGAGGGTCACCGGGGAGCTGTTTTTT. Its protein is CASSQQGRVTGELFF.

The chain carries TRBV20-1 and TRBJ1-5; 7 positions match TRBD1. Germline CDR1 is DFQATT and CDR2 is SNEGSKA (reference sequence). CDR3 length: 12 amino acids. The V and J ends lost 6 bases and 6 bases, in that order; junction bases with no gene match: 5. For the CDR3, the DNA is TGCAGTGCCAGACAGGGTGGTCAGCCCCAGCATTTT. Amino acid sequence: CSARQGGQPQHF.

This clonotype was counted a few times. CDR3 coding DNA: TGCAGCGTGACGACAGGCCTCCAAGAGACCCAGTACTTC. Encoded protein: CSVTTGLQETQYF. The V call is TRBV29-1, the J call TRBJ2-5, with TRBD1 as a possible D gene (6 bases). This CDR3 spans 13 amino acids. Germline lookup yields CDR1 SQVTM and CDR2 ANQGSEA. V lost 6 bases and J lost 1, with 12 bases in between.

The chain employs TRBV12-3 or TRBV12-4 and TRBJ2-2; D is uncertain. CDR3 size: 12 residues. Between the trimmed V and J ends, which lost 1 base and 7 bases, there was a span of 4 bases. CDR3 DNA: TGTGCCAGCAGTTTAGGAATCGGGGAGCTGTTTTTT. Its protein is CASSLGIGELFF.

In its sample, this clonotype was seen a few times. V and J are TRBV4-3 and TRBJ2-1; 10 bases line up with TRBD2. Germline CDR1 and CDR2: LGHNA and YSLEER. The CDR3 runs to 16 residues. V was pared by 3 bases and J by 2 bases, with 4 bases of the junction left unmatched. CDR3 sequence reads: CASSHYTSGAYNEQFF. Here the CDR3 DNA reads TGCGCCAGCAGCCACTACACTAGCGGGGCCTACAATGAGCAGTTCTTC.

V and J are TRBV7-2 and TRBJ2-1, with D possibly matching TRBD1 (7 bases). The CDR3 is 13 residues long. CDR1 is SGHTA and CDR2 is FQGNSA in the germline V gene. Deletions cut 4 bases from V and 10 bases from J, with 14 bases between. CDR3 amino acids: CASSSGGPREQFF. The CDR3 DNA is TGTGCCAGCAGCTCAGGGGGGCCCCGGGAGCAGTTCTTC.

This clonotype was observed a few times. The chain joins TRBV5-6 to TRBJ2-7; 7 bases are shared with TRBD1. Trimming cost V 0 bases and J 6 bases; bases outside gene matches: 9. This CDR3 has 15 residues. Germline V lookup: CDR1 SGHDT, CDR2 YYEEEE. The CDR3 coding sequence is TGTGCCAGCAGCTTGGCTACAGGGGTCCCATCCGAGCAGTACTTC. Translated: CASSLATGVPSEQYF.

The CDR3 loop reads CASSWASTYTEAFF. The CDR3 nucleotides read TGTGCCAGCAGCTGGGCGTCGACGTACACTGAAGCTTTCTTT. V usage is TRBV5-6 and J usage is TRBJ1-1; no clear D. The germline V gene encodes CDR1 SGHDT and CDR2 YYEEEE. The ends were cut back, 3 bases at V and 3 bases at J, with 12 bases in the middle. This CDR3 has 14 amino acids. The full variable domain, with the rest looked up from reference TRBV5-6 and TRBJ1-1, is DAGVTQSPTHLIKTRGQQVTLRCSPKSGHDTVSWYQQALGQGPQFIFQYYEEEERQRGNFPDRFSGHQFPNYSSELNVNALLLGDSALYLCASSWASTYTEAFFGQGTRLTVV.

The DNA of the CDR3 is TGTGCCAGTCTGACTAGCGGGAGAGCTGGCGGGGAGCTGTTTTTT. Its protein product is CASLTSGRAGGELFF. This chain links TRBV3-1 with TRBJ2-2, with 12 bases that match TRBD2. Trimming cost V 9 bases and J 7 bases; bases outside gene matches: 9. The CDR3 has 15 residues. Germline CDR1 and CDR2: LGHDT and YNNKEL (reference sequence).

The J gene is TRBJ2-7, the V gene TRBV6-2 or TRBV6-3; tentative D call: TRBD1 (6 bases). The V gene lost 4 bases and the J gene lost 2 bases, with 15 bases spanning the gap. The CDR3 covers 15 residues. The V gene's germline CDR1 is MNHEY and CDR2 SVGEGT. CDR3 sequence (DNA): TGTGCCAGCAGTTCGGCAGGGGCGACTCCCTACGAGCAGTACTTC. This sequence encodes CASSSAGATPYEQYF.

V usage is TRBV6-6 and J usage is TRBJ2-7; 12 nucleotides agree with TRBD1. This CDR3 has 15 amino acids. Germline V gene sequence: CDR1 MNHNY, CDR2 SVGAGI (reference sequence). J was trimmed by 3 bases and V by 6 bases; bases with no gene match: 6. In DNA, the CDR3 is TGTGCCAGCAGGGTCGGGACAGGGGGCCACTACGAGCAGTACTTC. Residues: CASRVGTGGHYEQYF.

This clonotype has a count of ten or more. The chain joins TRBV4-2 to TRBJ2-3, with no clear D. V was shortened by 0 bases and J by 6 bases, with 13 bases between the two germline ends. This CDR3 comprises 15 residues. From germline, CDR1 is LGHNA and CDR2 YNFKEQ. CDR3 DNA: TGTGCCAGCAGCCAAGACCCCGTGAGCCGCGATACGCAGTATTTT. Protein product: CASSQDPVSRDTQYF.

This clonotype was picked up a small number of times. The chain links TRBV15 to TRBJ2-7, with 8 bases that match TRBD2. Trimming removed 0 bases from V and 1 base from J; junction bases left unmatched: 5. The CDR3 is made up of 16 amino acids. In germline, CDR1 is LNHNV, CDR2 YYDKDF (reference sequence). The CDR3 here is CATSRDLTSGSYEQYF. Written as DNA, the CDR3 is TGTGCCACCAGCAGAGATTTAACTAGCGGATCCTACGAGCAGTACTTC.

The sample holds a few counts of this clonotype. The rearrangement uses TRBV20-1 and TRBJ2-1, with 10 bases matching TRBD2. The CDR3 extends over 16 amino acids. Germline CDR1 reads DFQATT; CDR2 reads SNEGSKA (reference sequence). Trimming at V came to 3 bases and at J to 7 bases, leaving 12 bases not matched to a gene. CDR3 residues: CSARMGKREGRNEQFF. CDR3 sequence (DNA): TGCAGTGCTAGGATGGGGAAGCGGGAGGGCCGGAATGAGCAGTTCTTC.

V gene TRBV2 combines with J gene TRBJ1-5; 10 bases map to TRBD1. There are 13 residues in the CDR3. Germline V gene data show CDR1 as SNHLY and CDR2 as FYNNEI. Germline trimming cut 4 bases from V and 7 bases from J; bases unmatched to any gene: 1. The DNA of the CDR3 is TGTGCCAGCAGTGGGGACAGGGGCCAGCCCCAGCATTTT. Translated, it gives CASSGDRGQPQHF.

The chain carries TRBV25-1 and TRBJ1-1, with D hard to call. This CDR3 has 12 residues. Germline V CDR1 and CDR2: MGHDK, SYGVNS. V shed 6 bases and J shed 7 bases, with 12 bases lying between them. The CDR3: CASRAPLSEAFF. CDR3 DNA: TGTGCCAGCAGGGCTCCCCTGAGTGAAGCTTTCTTT.

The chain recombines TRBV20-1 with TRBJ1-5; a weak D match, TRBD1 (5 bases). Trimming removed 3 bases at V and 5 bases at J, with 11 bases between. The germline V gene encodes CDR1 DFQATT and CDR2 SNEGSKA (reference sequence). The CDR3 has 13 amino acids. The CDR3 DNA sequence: TGCAGTGCTAGCAAGGGGTGGGATCAGCCCCAGCATTTT. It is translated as CSASKGWDQPQHF.

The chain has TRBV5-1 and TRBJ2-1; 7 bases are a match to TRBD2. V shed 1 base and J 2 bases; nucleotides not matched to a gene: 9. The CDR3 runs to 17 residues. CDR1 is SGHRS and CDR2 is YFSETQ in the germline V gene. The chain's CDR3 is CASSLSLASGTYNEQFF. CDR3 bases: TGCGCCAGCAGCTTGTCTCTCGCTAGCGGTACCTACAATGAGCAGTTCTTC.

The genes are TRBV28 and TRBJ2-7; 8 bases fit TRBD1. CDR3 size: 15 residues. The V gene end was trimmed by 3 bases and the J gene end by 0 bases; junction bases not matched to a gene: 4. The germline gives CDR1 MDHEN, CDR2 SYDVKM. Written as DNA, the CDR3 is TGTGCCAGCAGTTTCAGGGGGCCAAGCTCCTACGAGCAGTACTTC. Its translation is CASSFRGPSSYEQYF.

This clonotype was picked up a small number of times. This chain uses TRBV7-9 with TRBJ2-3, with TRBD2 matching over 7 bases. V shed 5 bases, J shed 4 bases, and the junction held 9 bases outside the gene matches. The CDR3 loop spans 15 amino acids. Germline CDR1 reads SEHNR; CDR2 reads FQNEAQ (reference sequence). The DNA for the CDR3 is TGTGCCAGCAGCCGGAGCGGGAACTTAGCAGATACGCAGTATTTT. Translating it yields CASSRSGNLADTQYF.

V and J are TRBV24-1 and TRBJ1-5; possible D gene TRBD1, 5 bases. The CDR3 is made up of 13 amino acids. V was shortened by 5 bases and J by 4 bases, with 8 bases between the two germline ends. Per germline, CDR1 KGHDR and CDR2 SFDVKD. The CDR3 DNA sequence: TGTGCCACCAGTGGAGGGGCTAATCAGCCCCAGCATTTT. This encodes CATSGGANQPQHF.

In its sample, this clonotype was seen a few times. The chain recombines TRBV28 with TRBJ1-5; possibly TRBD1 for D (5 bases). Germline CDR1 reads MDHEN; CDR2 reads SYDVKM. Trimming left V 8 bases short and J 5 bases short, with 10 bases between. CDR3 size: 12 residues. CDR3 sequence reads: CASGDVYQPQHF. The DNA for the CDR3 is TGTGCCAGCGGGGACGTTTATCAGCCCCAGCATTTT.

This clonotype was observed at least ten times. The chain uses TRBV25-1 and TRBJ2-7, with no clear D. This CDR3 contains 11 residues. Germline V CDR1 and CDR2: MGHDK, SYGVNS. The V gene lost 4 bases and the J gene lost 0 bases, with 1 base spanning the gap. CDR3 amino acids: CASSASYEQYF. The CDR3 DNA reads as TGTGCCAGCAGTGCCTCCTACGAGCAGTACTTC.